This is a list of T cell receptor beta chains from one sample in a study of shared T cell receptors in the human thymus. TCRdb keeps only in-frame clones here, not all; method: immunoSEQ multiplex PCR. The table includes over 450,000 clones, around 78% detected once. These data also featured in a second study, about human thymus T cells.

Specimen: thymocytes. The receptor set was obtained from a boy under three years old with a congenital heart defect. Both conserved end residues are part of each CDR3. Fields, in order: J gene, D gene, V gene, clone size, CDR3 DNA, CDR3 protein. A D gene is named only where the DNA matches it firmly. Size is stated for part of the rows, as once, few or many counts, or as a class when the clone is expanded.

J gene: TRBJ2-3; D gene: TRBD2; V gene: TRBV9; clone size: .; CDR3 DNA: TGTGCCAGCAGCGTAGTTAGCGGGAAAACAGATACGCAGTATTTT; CDR3 protein: CASSVVSGKTDTQYF
J gene: TRBJ1-2; D gene: .; V gene: TRBV28; clone size: .; CDR3 DNA: TGTGCCAGCAGTGGAGGGTTCCACCGAGAGACGGTAGTCTGTGGCTACACCTTC; CDR3 protein: CASSGGFHRETVVCGYTF
J gene: TRBJ2-1; D gene: TRBD1; V gene: TRBV5-6; clone size: .; CDR3 DNA: TGTGCCAGCAGCTCACAGGGGTACAATGAGCAGTTCTTC; CDR3 protein: CASSSQGYNEQFF
J gene: TRBJ2-3; D gene: TRBD2; V gene: TRBV27; clone size: .; CDR3 DNA: TGTGCCAGCAGTTTGGAGGGGAGGGGACCAGATACGCAGTATTTT; CDR3 protein: CASSLEGRGPDTQYF
J gene: TRBJ2-7; D gene: .; V gene: TRBV5-1; clone size: .; CDR3 DNA: TGCGCCAGCAGCCAGCAGGGCTACGAGCAGTACTTC; CDR3 protein: CASSQQGYEQYF
J gene: TRBJ2-7; D gene: TRBD1; V gene: TRBV14; clone size: .; CDR3 DNA: TGTGCCAGCAGGACGGGACAGGGGTACGAGCAGTACTTC; CDR3 protein: CASRTGQGYEQYF
J gene: TRBJ2-7; D gene: TRBD2; V gene: TRBV5-6; clone size: .; CDR3 DNA: TGTGCCAGCAGCTCGGGCGGATGGGCGGGAGCGTACGAGCAGTACTTC; CDR3 protein: CASSSGGWAGAYEQYF
J gene: TRBJ1-1; D gene: TRBD1; V gene: TRBV30; clone size: few; CDR3 DNA: TGTGCCTGGAGGCCTTTCCCAGGGGGACTGAACACTGAAGCTTTCTTT; CDR3 protein: CAWRPFPGGLNTEAFF
J gene: TRBJ2-1; D gene: .; V gene: TRBV5-1; clone size: .; CDR3 DNA: TGCGCCAGCAGCCCGCTGACTCCGCATTACAATGAGCAGTTCTTC; CDR3 protein: CASSPLTPHYNEQFF
J gene: TRBJ2-1; D gene: .; V gene: TRBV19; clone size: .; CDR3 DNA: TGTGCCAGTAGTATTTGGGGCGGTAAATACAATGAGCAGTTCTTC; CDR3 protein: CASSIWGGKYNEQFF
J gene: TRBJ2-3; D gene: .; V gene: TRBV28; clone size: few; CDR3 DNA: TGTGCCAGCAGTTTCCGAGGCACAGATACGCAGTATTTT; CDR3 protein: CASSFRGTDTQYF
J gene: TRBJ1-4; D gene: .; V gene: TRBV5-1; clone size: few; CDR3 DNA: TGCGCCAGCAGCTTGGGGGGCAGGGGATCAACTAATGAAAAACTGTTTTTT; CDR3 protein: CASSLGGRGSTNEKLFF
J gene: TRBJ2-3; D gene: .; V gene: TRBV2; clone size: .; CDR3 DNA: TGTGCCAGCGCCCGACTAGTTTATCGCACAGATACGCAGTATTTT; CDR3 protein: CASARLVYRTDTQYF
J gene: TRBJ2-1; D gene: TRBD1; V gene: TRBV2; clone size: .; CDR3 DNA: TGTGCCAGCAGGGGGGCGGGACAGGGGGCACATGAGCAGTTCTTC; CDR3 protein: CASRGAGQGAHEQFF
J gene: TRBJ1-5; D gene: .; V gene: TRBV6-4; clone size: .; CDR3 DNA: TGTGCCAGCAGGCCCGGGGTCGGAGTGAAGGGCCATCAGCCCCAGCATTTT; CDR3 protein: CASRPGVGVKGHQPQHF
J gene: TRBJ2-3; D gene: .; V gene: TRBV5-1; clone size: .; CDR3 DNA: TGCGCCAGCAGCTTGTCAGTGGGAGGTAGCACAGATACGCAGTATTTT; CDR3 protein: CASSLSVGGSTDTQYF
J gene: TRBJ1-1; D gene: .; V gene: TRBV7-2; clone size: .; CDR3 DNA: TGTGCCAGCAGTTCTGGTTGGGGGCAGAACACTGAAGCTTTCTTT; CDR3 protein: CASSSGWGQNTEAFF
J gene: TRBJ2-7; D gene: .; V gene: TRBV4-3; clone size: few; CDR3 DNA: TGCGCCAGCAGCCAAGGGACTCGCTACGAGCAGTACTTC; CDR3 protein: CASSQGTRYEQYF
J gene: TRBJ1-2; D gene: TRBD1; V gene: TRBV29-1; clone size: .; CDR3 DNA: TGCAGCGTTGAAGTGGACAGGTTTCCTAACTATGGCTACACCTTC; CDR3 protein: CSVEVDRFPNYGYTF
J gene: TRBJ1-5; D gene: .; V gene: TRBV7-2; clone size: .; CDR3 DNA: TGTGCCAGCAGCTTAGGTCGGGATCAGCCCCAGCATTTT; CDR3 protein: CASSLGRDQPQHF
J gene: TRBJ2-1; D gene: .; V gene: TRBV19; clone size: .; CDR3 DNA: TGTGCCAGCGGACTCAAGGGGGACAATGAGCAGTTCTTC; CDR3 protein: CASGLKGDNEQFF
J gene: TRBJ2-2; D gene: TRBD2; V gene: TRBV5-4; clone size: .; CDR3 DNA: TGTGCCAGCAGCTCTAGCGGGCCAGGGACCGGGGAGCTGTTTTTT; CDR3 protein: CASSSSGPGTGELFF
J gene: TRBJ2-7; D gene: TRBD2; V gene: TRBV7-2; clone size: .; CDR3 DNA: TGTGCCAGCAGCTTAGAGGCTAGCGGGAGCTTCGTGGAGGGCTACGAGCAGTACTTC; CDR3 protein: CASSLEASGSFVEGYEQYF
J gene: TRBJ2-1; D gene: TRBD2; V gene: TRBV4-1; clone size: .; CDR3 DNA: TGCGCCAGCAGCCCTATAGGACTAGCGGGGAATGAGCAGTTCTTC; CDR3 protein: CASSPIGLAGNEQFF
J gene: TRBJ2-2; D gene: TRBD2; V gene: TRBV6-5; clone size: .; CDR3 DNA: TGTGCTAGCGGGGGGACCGGGGAGCTGTTTTTT; CDR3 protein: CASGGTGELFF
J gene: TRBJ2-1; D gene: .; V gene: TRBV4-3; clone size: .; CDR3 DNA: TGCGCCAGCAGCCAAGATACCCATCGGAGCTCCTACAATGAGCAGTTCTTC; CDR3 protein: CASSQDTHRSSYNEQFF
J gene: TRBJ2-4; D gene: .; V gene: TRBV28; clone size: .; CDR3 DNA: TGTGCCAGCAGTTGGGGGCCCAGGGCCAGTGGAAACATTCAGTACTTC; CDR3 protein: CASSWGPRASGNIQYF
J gene: TRBJ1-3; D gene: .; V gene: TRBV30; clone size: .; CDR3 DNA: TGTGCCTGGAGTGCTTGGGCTTTAATTACCCGGGGAAACACCATATATTTT; CDR3 protein: CAWSAWALITRGNTIYF
J gene: TRBJ2-1; D gene: TRBD2; V gene: TRBV11-2; clone size: .; CDR3 DNA: TGTGCCAGCAGCTTAGGACTAGCCGACTACAATGAGCAGTTCTTC; CDR3 protein: CASSLGLADYNEQFF
J gene: TRBJ1-3; D gene: .; V gene: TRBV30; clone size: few; CDR3 DNA: TGTGCCTGGAGTGAGGGGCTACTAATCGGAAACACCATATATTTT; CDR3 protein: CAWSEGLLIGNTIYF
J gene: TRBJ1-6; D gene: .; V gene: TRBV2; clone size: .; CDR3 DNA: TGTGCCAGCAGGATAGACAGGTGGTCGTATAATTCACCCCTCCACTTT; CDR3 protein: CASRIDRWSYNSPLHF
J gene: TRBJ1-5; D gene: .; V gene: TRBV5-1; clone size: .; CDR3 DNA: TGCGCCAGCAGCTGGGGGGGAGGGAGCAATCAGCCCCAGCATTTT; CDR3 protein: CASSWGGGSNQPQHF
J gene: TRBJ1-5; D gene: .; V gene: TRBV28; clone size: few; CDR3 DNA: TGTGCCAGCAGTGGAGGGGCGGTTAGCAATCAGCCCCAGCATTTT; CDR3 protein: CASSGGAVSNQPQHF
J gene: TRBJ1-4; D gene: .; V gene: TRBV6-5; clone size: .; CDR3 DNA: TGTGCCAGCAGTTACTCGTTTAGGGGAAGGGGAGAAAAACTGTTTTTT; CDR3 protein: CASSYSFRGRGEKLFF
J gene: TRBJ2-1; D gene: .; V gene: TRBV5-1; clone size: once; CDR3 DNA: TGCGCCAGCAGCTTGGTTGGGCGCGGGTCTCCTAATGAGCAGTTCTTC; CDR3 protein: CASSLVGRGSPNEQFF
J gene: TRBJ2-1; D gene: .; V gene: TRBV27; clone size: .; CDR3 DNA: TGTGCCAGCGGTTCCCACCCGACGGTCCGGGACTTGTACAATGAGCAGTTCTTC; CDR3 protein: CASGSHPTVRDLYNEQFF
J gene: TRBJ2-1; D gene: .; V gene: TRBV7-9; clone size: once; CDR3 DNA: TGTGCCAGCAGCAGGGGGGATTTATCGGGACTAAACCTCAATGAGCAGTTCTTC; CDR3 protein: CASSRGDLSGLNLNEQFF
J gene: TRBJ1-3; D gene: TRBD1; V gene: TRBV4-2; clone size: .; CDR3 DNA: TGTGCCAGCAGCCACCCCTGGACAGGGGGATCAAGAGGAAACACCATATATTTT; CDR3 protein: CASSHPWTGGSRGNTIYF
J gene: TRBJ2-5; D gene: TRBD1; V gene: TRBV25-1; clone size: .; CDR3 DNA: TGTGCCAGCAGTGAATCCCCGGGACAGGGGGGCCAAAAGACCCAGTACTTC; CDR3 protein: CASSESPGQGGQKTQYF
J gene: TRBJ2-7; D gene: TRBD1; V gene: TRBV6-5; clone size: .; CDR3 DNA: TGTGCCAGCAGTTACGGAGGGGGACAGGATGAGGGGCAGTACTTC; CDR3 protein: CASSYGGGQDEGQYF
J gene: TRBJ1-1; D gene: .; V gene: TRBV7-8; clone size: .; CDR3 DNA: TGTGCCAGCACCACGGTCGGGAAGTGGGAGATGAACACTGAAGCTTTCTTT; CDR3 protein: CASTTVGKWEMNTEAFF
J gene: TRBJ1-2; D gene: TRBD1; V gene: TRBV28; clone size: once; CDR3 DNA: TGTGCCAGCAGTTTATGGATACAGGGGGCGGGTGGCTACACCTTC; CDR3 protein: CASSLWIQGAGGYTF